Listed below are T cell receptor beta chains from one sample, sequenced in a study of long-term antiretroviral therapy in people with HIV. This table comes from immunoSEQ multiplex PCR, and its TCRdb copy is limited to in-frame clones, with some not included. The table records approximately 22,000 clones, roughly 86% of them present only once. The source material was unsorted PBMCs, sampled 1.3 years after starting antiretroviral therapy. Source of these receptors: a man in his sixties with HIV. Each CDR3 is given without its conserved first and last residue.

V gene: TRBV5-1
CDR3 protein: ASSFRTGSSYNEQF

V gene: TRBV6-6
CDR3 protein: ASSIRQGDYEQY

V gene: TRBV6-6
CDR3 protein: ASSRNRDGGEAF

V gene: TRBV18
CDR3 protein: ASSPMSGAEGNTIY

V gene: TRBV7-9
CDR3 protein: ASSLVRDPDTQY

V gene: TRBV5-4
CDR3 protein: ASTQGLDNSPLH

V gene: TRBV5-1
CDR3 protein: ASSLSAGGSYNEQF

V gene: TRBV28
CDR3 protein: ASSLSPSGGARKTQY

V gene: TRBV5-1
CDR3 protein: ASSPPEGGNTIY

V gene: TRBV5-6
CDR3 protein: ASSLGLRTDTQY

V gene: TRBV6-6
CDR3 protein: ASNPGRGYYGYT

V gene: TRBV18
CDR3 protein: ASSPPQGSSYEQY

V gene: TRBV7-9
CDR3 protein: ASSQRPGFEAF

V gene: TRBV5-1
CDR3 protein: ASSGGTAAGETQY

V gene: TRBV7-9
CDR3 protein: ASSLSGDRGLSGANVLT

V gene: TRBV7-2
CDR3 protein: ASSYIAGRETQY

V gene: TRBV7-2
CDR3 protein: ASFSTGRGRGRVGTQY

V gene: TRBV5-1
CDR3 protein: ASSDRNEAF

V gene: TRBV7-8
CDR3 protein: AVSDGTNKAF

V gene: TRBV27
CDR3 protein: ASRGWGGETQY

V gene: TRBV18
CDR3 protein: ASSPRGVYEQY

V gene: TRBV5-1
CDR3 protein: ASSLMVGDYGYT

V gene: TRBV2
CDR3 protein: ASCPTSGLHNEQF

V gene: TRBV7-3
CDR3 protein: ASSPDTNTGELF

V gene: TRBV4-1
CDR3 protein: ASSQDPGGVVDIQY

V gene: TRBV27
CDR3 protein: ASSLFLTGANTEAF

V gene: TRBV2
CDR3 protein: ASTKDGDYEQY

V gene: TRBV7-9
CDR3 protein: ASSLVVAGAYEQY

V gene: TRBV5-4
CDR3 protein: ASSLAGISYEQY

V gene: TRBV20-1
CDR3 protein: SASSGYGYT

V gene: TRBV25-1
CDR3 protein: ASSEPRGGGYNEQF

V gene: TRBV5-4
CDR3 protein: ASSPRDSEKLF

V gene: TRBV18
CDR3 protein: ASSPNEQGAQGTQY

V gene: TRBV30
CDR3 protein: AWGTGTIPNEQF

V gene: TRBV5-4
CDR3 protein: ASSEGAISNGYT

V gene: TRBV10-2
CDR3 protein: ASSESNVAGELF

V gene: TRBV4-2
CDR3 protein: ASSQVGTSAGEGGTDTQY

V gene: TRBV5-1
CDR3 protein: ASTQGGTNIQY

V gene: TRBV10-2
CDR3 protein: ASTGVTEAF

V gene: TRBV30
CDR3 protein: AWLGEPYNEQF

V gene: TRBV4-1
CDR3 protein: ASSQDARPGLEAF

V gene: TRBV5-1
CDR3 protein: ASSLTFVAVAVNEQF

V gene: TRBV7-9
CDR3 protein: ASSLGRAEGYT

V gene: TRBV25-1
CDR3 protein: ASSERFGTGIDEQF

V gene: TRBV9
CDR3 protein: ASSVKGYPLVGGEQF

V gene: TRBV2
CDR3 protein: ASRRGAGEQF

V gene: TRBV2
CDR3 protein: ASPAPGGSYNEQF

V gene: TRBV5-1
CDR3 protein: ASSLVRGMNTEAF

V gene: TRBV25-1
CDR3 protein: ASMAGTSGTNEQF

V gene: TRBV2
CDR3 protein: ASSARGHSYEQY

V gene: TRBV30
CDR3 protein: AVQTPGSGGYT

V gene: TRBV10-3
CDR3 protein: AIGQGAVNEQF

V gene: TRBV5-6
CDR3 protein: ASRNQERRYTGELF

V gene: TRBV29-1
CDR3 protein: SVVVVRGPTNEKLF

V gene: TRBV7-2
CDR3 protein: ASSLTAGGSGNTIY

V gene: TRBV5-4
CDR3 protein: ASRQNSGSFYEQY

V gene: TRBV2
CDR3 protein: ASREGVTGELF

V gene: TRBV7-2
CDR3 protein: ASSRTPGVNIQY

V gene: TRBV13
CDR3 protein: ASSLGQANTGELF